Shown below are 15 T cell receptor beta chains from a single sample sequenced in a study of T cells in Graves' hyperthyroidism and ophthalmopathy. Template material for amplifying TCR beta CDR3 regions consisted of RNA transcripts. TCR CDR3 underwent first-round RT-PCR with the HTBI primer set. MiXCR, applied by TCRdb to the multiplex PCR reads, yields one record per CDR3 protein. The table includes 450,000 to 650,000 distinct CDR3 sequences, more than 13% detected once. Material: blood. These receptors originate from a woman aged 18-29 years with Graves' ophthalmopathy.

This clonotype was seen at least ten times. The genes are TRBV28 and TRBJ2-7; 7 bases fit TRBD2. Trimming cost V 4 bases and J 0 bases; bases outside gene matches: 9. This CDR3 has 16 residues. Per the germline V gene, CDR1 is MDHEN and CDR2 is SYDVKM. Here the CDR3 DNA reads TGTGCCAGCAGTTCGGATAGCGGGTTTCCCTCCTACGAGCAGTACTTC. This sequence encodes CASSSDSGFPSYEQYF.

The chain combines TRBV4-2 with TRBJ2-1; 10 nucleotides line up with TRBD2. This CDR3 has 18 residues. Germline CDR1 and CDR2: LGHNA and YNFKEQ. Unmatched junction bases numbered 9, after V lost 2 bases and J lost 2 bases. CDR3 coding DNA: TGTGCCAGCAGCCAACCCCTAGCGGGAGACCGGGCCTACAATGAGCAGTTCTTC. This translates into CASSQPLAGDRAYNEQFF.

This clonotype was seen at least ten times. The chain has TRBV12-3 or TRBV12-4 and TRBJ1-5; weak D call: TRBD1 (5 bases). Trimming took off 3 bases at V and 5 bases at J, with 8 bases between the two ends. This CDR3 contains 13 residues. The CDR3 spells CASSFAGDQPQHF. The CDR3 DNA sequence: TGTGCCAGCAGTTTTGCGGGGGATCAGCCCCAGCATTTT.

This clonotype was counted ten times or more. The genes are TRBV30 and TRBJ2-3, with a weak D call TRBD2 (5 bases). The V end was cut by 2 bases, the J end by 5 bases, with 8 bases between. The CDR3 length is 12 residues. The germline CDR1 and CDR2 sequences are GTSNPN and SVGIG (reference sequence). CDR3 DNA: TGTGCCTGGAGTCTAAGCGGAGATACGCAGTATTTT. The encoded protein is CAWSLSGDTQYF.

The V gene is TRBV5-4, the J gene TRBJ2-5; possibly TRBD1 for D (6 bases). Germline CDR1 SGHNT, CDR2 YYREEE (reference sequence). The germline V and J ends were trimmed by 1 base and 0 bases, with 19 bases remaining between them. This CDR3 is 18 amino acids long. The CDR3 loop is CASSLRLRTDTYQETQYF. CDR3 DNA: TGTGCCAGCAGCTTGCGCCTCAGGACAGATACTTACCAAGAGACCCAGTACTTC.

This clonotype showed up many times. The J gene is TRBJ1-3, the V gene TRBV12-3 or TRBV12-4, with D possibly matching TRBD1 (6 bases). V was trimmed by 5 bases and J by 0 bases, leaving 8 bases between them. The CDR3 runs 14 residues. CDR3 in amino acids: CASSGRGSGNTIYF. Written as DNA, the CDR3 is TGTGCCAGCAGTGGCAGGGGCTCTGGAAACACCATATATTTT.

This chain uses TRBV27 with TRBJ2-1; D not resolved. V dropped 2 bases and J dropped 12 bases, with 14 bases sitting between them. The CDR3 totals 13 residues. Germline assignment: CDR1 MNHEY and CDR2 SMNVEV (reference sequence). In nucleotides, the CDR3 is TGTGCCAGCAGTTTAGGCCTCCCATTTGGGCAGTTCTTC. This codes for CASSLGLPFGQFF.

The table lists this clonotype with a few counts. The gene calls are TRBV6-1 and TRBJ1-5, with 8 bases fitting TRBD1. V dropped 5 bases and J dropped 5; count of bases not matched to a gene: 8. CDR3 length: 15 amino acids. Germline assignment: CDR1 MNHNS and CDR2 SASEGT. This chain's CDR3 is CASSRNTGGHQPQHF. DNA for the CDR3: TGTGCCAGCAGTCGTAACACAGGGGGGCATCAGCCCCAGCATTTT.

There are a few counts of this clonotype. The chain joins TRBV5-1 to TRBJ2-7; possible D gene TRBD1, 6 bases. Trimming took 7 bases from V and 7 from J, leaving 15 bases between them. This CDR3 is built from 12 residues. Germline CDR1 SGHRS, CDR2 YFSETQ. The CDR3 sequence: CASGLQQGEQYF. As DNA, the CDR3 is TGCGCCAGCGGACTCCAACAGGGAGAGCAGTACTTC.

The genes are TRBV24-1 and TRBJ1-2; 7 nucleotides line up with TRBD1. With V trimmed by 2 bases and J by 4 bases, 3 bases remained unmatched. Germline V gene sequence: CDR1 KGHDR, CDR2 SFDVKD. This CDR3 region has 14 residues. CDR3 loop: CATSDSGQPYGYTF. The DNA for the CDR3 is TGTGCCACCAGTGATTCGGGACAGCCCTATGGCTACACCTTC.

This clonotype has more than one count but fewer than ten. V and J are TRBV10-3 and TRBJ2-1; possibly TRBD2 for D (6 bases). Germline CDR1 reads ENHRY; CDR2 reads SYGVKD. V lost 0 bases to trimming and J lost 7 bases, with 16 bases between them. The CDR3 extends over 16 amino acids. The CDR3 bases are TGTGCCATCAGTGAGTCGTCGACTAGGGCGAGAAATGAGCAGTTCTTC. Translation gives CAISESSTRARNEQFF.

The V call is TRBV19, the J call TRBJ2-4; a possible D gene is TRBD2 (6 bases). Germline assignment: CDR1 LNHDA and CDR2 SQIVND (reference sequence). The CDR3 covers 15 residues. V lost 3 bases to trimming and J lost 3 bases, with 12 bases between them. CDR3 sequence: CASSMGGAGKNIQYF. The CDR3 coding sequence is TGTGCCAGTAGTATGGGGGGAGCCGGCAAAAACATTCAGTACTTC.

This clonotype was detected many times. The J gene is TRBJ2-1, the V gene TRBV6-1, with unresolved D. The germline V gene encodes CDR1 MNHNS and CDR2 SASEGT. The CDR3 has 14 residues. Trimming took 1 base from V and 7 from J, leaving 11 bases between them. In DNA form, the CDR3 reads TGTGCCAGCAGTGAAGGGGCAGGCAGGAATGAGCAGTTCTTC. It is translated as CASSEGAGRNEQFF.

This clonotype was seen repeatedly, ten times or more. The chain couples TRBV7-9 to TRBJ1-1; the match to TRBD1 covers 9 bases. The V gene's germline CDR1 is SEHNR and CDR2 FQNEAQ (reference sequence). The ends lost 5 bases at V and 3 bases at J; junction bases unmatched: 7. This CDR3 is built from 15 residues. This CDR3 is CASSLRTGVDTEAFF. The CDR3 DNA is TGTGCCAGCAGCCTCCGGACAGGGGTGGACACTGAAGCTTTCTTT.

This clonotype was seen at least ten times. This chain links TRBV30 with TRBJ1-3; the D is unclear. CDR1 GTSNPN and CDR2 SVGIG come from the germline V gene (reference sequence). This CDR3 is 15 amino acids long. V was trimmed by 4 bases and J by 5 bases, leaving 18 bases between them. The CDR3 bases are TGTGCCTGGACCCGGAGGACGCCGGCTAGAAACACCATATATTTT. Translating gives CAWTRRTPARNTIYF. Using reference TRBV30 and TRBJ1-3 for the parts outside the CDR3, the full variable domain is SQTIHQWPATLVQPVGSPLSLECTVEGTSNPNLYWYRQAAGRGLQLLFYSVGIGQISSEVPQNLSASRPQDRQFILSSKKLLLSDSGFYLCAWTRRTPARNTIYFGEGSWLTVV.